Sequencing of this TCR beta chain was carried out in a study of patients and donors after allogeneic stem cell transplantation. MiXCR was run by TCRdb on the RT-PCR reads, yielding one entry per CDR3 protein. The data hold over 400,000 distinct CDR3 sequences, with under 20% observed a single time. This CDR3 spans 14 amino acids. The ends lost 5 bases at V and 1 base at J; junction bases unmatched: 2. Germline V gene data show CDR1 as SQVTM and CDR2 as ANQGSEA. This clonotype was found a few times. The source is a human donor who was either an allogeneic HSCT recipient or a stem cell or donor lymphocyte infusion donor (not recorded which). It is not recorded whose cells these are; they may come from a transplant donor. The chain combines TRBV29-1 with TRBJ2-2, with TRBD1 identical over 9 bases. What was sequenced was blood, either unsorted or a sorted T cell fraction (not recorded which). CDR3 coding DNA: TGCAGCGTTACGACAGGGGGGAACACCGGGGAGCTGTTTTTT. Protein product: CSVTTGGNTGELFF.